A selection of T cell receptor beta chains follows, all from one sample in a study of T-cell memory formation after mild COVID-19. TCRdb re-called the 5' RACE reads through MiXCR, storing one row per CDR3 protein. The sample contains 350,000 or so distinct CDR3 sequences, around a fifth of which appear only once. Sequencing was performed on PBMCs or a T cell subset sorted from them (not recorded which). Every receptor here comes from an adult woman who had mild COVID-19 (a few samples of this study predate the infection). Cell type and time point are not known. Each CDR3 is given with its conserved first and last residue.

v_gene,j_gene,CDR3aa
TRBV20-1,TRBJ2-1,CSANRVTYNEQFF
TRBV20-1,TRBJ1-6,CSARAGQNSYNSPLHF
TRBV12-3/TRBV12-4,TRBJ1-2,CASSPTERYGYTF
TRBV4-1,TRBJ1-5,CASSQGGFVRGSNQPQHF
TRBV18,TRBJ2-7,CASSPRDRATYEQYF
TRBV7-9,TRBJ1-5,CASSFAPQGSQHF
TRBV7-9,TRBJ2-1,CASNDVDRPRNEQFF
TRBV12-3/TRBV12-4,TRBJ2-5,CASRVAGLQETQYF
TRBV25-1,TRBJ2-6,CASRAGANVLTF
TRBV20-1,TRBJ1-5,CSAHGRTSNQPQHF
TRBV3-1,TRBJ2-7,CASSQIANTYEQYF
TRBV5-6,TRBJ1-2,CASSLGTGSLYGYTF
TRBV29-1,TRBJ2-7,CSASSGAYEQYF
TRBV7-2,TRBJ1-3,CASSSGQLTGNTIYF
TRBV6-2/TRBV6-3,TRBJ2-1,CASRMTGSNEQFF
TRBV6-2/TRBV6-3,TRBJ2-3,CASSLTRGGIDTQYF
TRBV4-1,TRBJ2-1,CASSQAGGAYNEQFF
TRBV5-1,TRBJ1-1,CASSLQGDTEAFF
TRBV7-9,TRBJ2-5,CASRIAGDKETQYF
TRBV7-2,TRBJ1-5,CASRPRANGPQHF
TRBV20-1,TRBJ2-3,CSARRWDLSTDTQYF
TRBV27,TRBJ1-2,CASSLQGRHGYTF
TRBV6-5,TRBJ1-4,CASSYGRGWEKLFF
TRBV6-2/TRBV6-3,TRBJ2-7,CASSYAGLAGGPYEQYF